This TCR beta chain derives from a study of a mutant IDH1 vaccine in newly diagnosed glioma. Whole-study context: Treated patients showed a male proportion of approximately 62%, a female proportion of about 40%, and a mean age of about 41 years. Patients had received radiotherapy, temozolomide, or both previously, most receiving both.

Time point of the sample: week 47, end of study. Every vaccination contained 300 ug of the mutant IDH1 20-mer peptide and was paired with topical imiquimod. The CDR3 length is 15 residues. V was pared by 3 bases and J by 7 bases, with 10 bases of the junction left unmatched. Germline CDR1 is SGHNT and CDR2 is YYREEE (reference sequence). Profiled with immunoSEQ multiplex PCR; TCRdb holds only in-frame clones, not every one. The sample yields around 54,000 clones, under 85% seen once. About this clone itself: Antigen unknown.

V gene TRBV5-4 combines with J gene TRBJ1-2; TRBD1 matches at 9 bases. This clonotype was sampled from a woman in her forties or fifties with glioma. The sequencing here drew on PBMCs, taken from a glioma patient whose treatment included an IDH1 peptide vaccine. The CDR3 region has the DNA TGTGCCAGCAGCTCCGGACAGGGGATGGTGTTTGGCTACACCTTC. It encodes CASSSGQGMVFGYTF.